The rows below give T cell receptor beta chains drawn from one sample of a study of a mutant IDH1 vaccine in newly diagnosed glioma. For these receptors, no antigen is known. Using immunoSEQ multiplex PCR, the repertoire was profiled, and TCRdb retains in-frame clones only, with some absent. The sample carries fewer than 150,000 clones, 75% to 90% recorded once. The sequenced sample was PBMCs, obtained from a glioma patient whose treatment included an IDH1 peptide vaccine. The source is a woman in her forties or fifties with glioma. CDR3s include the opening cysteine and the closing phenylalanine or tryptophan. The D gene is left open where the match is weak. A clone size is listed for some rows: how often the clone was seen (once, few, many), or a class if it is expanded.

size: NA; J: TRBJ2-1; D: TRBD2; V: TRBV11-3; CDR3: CASSHGTSRDNEQFF; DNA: TGTGCCAGCAGCCACGGGACTAGCAGAGACAATGAGCAGTTCTTC
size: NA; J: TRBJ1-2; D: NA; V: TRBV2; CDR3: CASSGQTKNYGYTF; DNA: TGTGCCAGCAGTGGACAAACCAAGAACTATGGCTACACCTTC
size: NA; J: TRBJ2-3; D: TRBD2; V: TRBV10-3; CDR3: CAISGVGLVTDTQYF; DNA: TGTGCCATCAGTGGGGTTGGACTAGTGACAGATACGCAGTATTTT
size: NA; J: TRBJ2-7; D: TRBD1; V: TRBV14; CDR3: CASSKGQVRYEQYF; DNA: TGTGCCAGCAGCAAGGGACAGGTCCGATACGAGCAGTACTTC
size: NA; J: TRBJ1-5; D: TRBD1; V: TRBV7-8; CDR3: CASSLSMRTGGLSNQPQHF; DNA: TGTGCCAGCAGTTTATCCATGCGGACAGGGGGCCTTAGCAATCAGCCCCAGCATTTT
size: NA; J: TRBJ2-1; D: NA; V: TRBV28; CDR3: CASRLAGIEQFF; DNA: TGTGCCAGCAGGCTAGCAGGGATTGAGCAGTTCTTC
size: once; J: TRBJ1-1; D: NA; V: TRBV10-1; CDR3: CASSVSGSTEAFF; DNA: TGCGCCAGCAGTGTCTCCGGGAGTACTGAAGCTTTCTTT
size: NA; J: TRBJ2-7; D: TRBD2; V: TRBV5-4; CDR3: CASSPASGSSYEQYF; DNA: TGTGCCAGCAGCCCCGCTAGCGGGAGTTCCTACGAGCAGTACTTC
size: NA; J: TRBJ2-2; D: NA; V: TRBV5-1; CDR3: CASSFLQFAGELFF; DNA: TGCGCCAGCAGCTTTTTACAGTTCGCCGGGGAGCTGTTTTTT
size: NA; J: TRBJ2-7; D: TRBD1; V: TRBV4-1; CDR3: CASSQVQGITYEQYF; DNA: TGCGCCAGCAGCCAAGTACAGGGGATTACCTACGAGCAGTACTTC
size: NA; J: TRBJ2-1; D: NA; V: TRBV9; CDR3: CASSVVGNLNNEQFF; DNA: TGTGCCAGCAGCGTAGTGGGAAACTTGAACAATGAGCAGTTCTTC
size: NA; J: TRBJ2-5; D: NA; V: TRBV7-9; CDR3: CASTLGLETQYF; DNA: TGTGCCAGCACCCTCGGCTTGGAGACCCAGTACTTC
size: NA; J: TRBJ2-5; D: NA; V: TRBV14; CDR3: CASSQERIREETQYF; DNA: TGTGCCAGCAGCCAAGAAAGGATCCGGGAAGAGACCCAGTACTTC
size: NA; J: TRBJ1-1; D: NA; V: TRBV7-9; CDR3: CASSPSGRGGAFF; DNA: TGTGCCAGCAGCCCCTCAGGGAGGGGAGGCGCTTTCTTT
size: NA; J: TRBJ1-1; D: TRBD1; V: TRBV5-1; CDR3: CASRGQPNTEAFF; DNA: TGCGCCAGCAGGGGACAGCCGAACACTGAAGCTTTCTTT
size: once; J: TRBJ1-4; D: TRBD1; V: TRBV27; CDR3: CASRFGTGVTNEKLFF; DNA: TGTGCCAGCAGATTTGGGACAGGGGTAACTAATGAAAAACTGTTTTTT
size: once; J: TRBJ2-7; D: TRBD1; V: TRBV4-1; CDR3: CASSQDHRGSGEQYF; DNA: TGCGCCAGCAGCCAAGACCACAGGGGTTCGGGCGAGCAGTACTTC
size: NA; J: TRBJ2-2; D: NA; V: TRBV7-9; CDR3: CASSTWGARANTGELFF; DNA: TGTGCCAGCAGCACTTGGGGGGCGCGCGCGAACACCGGGGAGCTGTTTTTT
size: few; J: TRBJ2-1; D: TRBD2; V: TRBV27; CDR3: CASSPLSGNAYNEQFF; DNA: TGTGCCAGCAGTCCACTTAGCGGGAACGCCTACAATGAGCAGTTCTTC
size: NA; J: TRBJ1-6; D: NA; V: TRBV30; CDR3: CAVRGRLNSPLHF; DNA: TGTGCCGTCAGGGGCCGCCTTAATTCACCCCTCCACTTT
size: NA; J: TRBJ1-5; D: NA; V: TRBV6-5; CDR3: CASSDRLEPQHF; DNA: TGTGCCAGCAGCGACAGGTTGGAGCCCCAGCATTTT
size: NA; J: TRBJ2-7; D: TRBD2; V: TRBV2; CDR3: CASRAGLAVNTQYF; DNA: TGTGCCAGCAGAGCGGGACTAGCGGTCAACACGCAGTACTTC
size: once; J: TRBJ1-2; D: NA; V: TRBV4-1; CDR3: CASSQGPLRGNFNGYTF; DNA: TGCGCCAGCAGCCAAGGACCCTTGAGGGGGAATTTCAATGGCTACACCTTC
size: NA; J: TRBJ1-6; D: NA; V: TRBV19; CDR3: CASTRGGVGNSPLHF; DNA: TGTGCCAGCACCAGGGGAGGAGTCGGGAATTCACCCCTCCACTTT
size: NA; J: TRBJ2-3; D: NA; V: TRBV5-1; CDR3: CASSVGDLSTDTQYF; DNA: TGCGCCAGCAGCGTCGGGGACCTTAGCACAGATACGCAGTATTTT
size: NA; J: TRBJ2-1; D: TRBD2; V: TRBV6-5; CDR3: CASRPPGLAGGKEFF; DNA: TGTGCCAGCAGACCTCCGGGACTAGCGGGAGGGAAGGAGTTCTTC
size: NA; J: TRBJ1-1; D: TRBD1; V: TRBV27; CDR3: CASSPDRDRNTEAFF; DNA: TGTGCCAGCAGTCCCGACAGGGATCGGAACACTGAAGCTTTCTTT
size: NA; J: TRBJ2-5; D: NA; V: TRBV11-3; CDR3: CASSTGQARTQYF; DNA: TGTGCCAGCAGCACCGGACAAGCCCGGACCCAGTACTTC
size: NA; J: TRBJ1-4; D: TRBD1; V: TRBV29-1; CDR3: CSVAQGAGEKLFF; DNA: TGCAGCGTTGCCCAGGGGGCGGGTGAAAAACTGTTTTTT
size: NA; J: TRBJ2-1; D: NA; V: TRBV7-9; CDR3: CASSFGRENNEQFF; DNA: TGTGCCAGCAGCTTCGGACGTGAAAACAATGAGCAGTTCTTC
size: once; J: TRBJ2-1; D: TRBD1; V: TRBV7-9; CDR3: CASSLGRDSTYNEQFF; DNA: TGTGCCAGCAGCTTGGGTCGGGACAGTACCTACAATGAGCAGTTCTTC
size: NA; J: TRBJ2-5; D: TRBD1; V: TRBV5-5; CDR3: CASIRGSGETQYF; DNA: TGTGCCAGCATCAGGGGGTCGGGGGAGACCCAGTACTTC
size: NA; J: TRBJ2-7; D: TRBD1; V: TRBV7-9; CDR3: CASSSGTDPYYEQYF; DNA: TGTGCCAGCAGTTCCGGGACAGACCCTTACTACGAGCAGTACTTC
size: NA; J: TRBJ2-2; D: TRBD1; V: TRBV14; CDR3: CASSLWKGADAGELFF; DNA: TGTGCCAGCAGCCTATGGAAGGGGGCGGACGCCGGGGAGCTGTTTTTT
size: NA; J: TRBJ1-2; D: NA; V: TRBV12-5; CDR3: CASGGGPYGYTF; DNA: TGTGCTAGTGGTGGGGGCCCCTATGGCTACACCTTC
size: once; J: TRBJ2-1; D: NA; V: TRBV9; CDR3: CASSVADRAGNNEQFF; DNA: TGTGCCAGCAGCGTAGCGGATAGGGCGGGAAACAATGAGCAGTTCTTC
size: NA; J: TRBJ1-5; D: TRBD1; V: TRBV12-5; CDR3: CASGPPDRRGQPQHF; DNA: TGTGCTAGTGGTCCCCCGGACAGGCGGGGACAGCCCCAGCATTTT
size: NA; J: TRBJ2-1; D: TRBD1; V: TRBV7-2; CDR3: CASSFSGGAYNEQFF; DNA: TGTGCCAGCAGCTTCTCAGGGGGCGCTTACAATGAGCAGTTCTTC
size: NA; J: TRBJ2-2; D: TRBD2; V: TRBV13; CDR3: CASSFGGGTGELFF; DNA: TGTGCCAGCAGCTTCGGGGGAGGGACCGGGGAGCTGTTTTTT
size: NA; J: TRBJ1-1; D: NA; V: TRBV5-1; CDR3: CASSLAEGGNTEAFF; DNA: TGCGCCAGCAGCTTGGCCGAGGGTGGGAACACTGAAGCTTTCTTT
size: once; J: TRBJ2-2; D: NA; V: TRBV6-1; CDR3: CASTVSGELFF; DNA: TGTGCCAGCACAGTATCCGGGGAGCTGTTTTTT
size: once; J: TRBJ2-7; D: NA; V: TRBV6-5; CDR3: CASGPGNEQYF; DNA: TGTGCCAGCGGCCCGGGCAACGAGCAGTACTTC
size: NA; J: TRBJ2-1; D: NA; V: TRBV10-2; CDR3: CASSENSYNEQFF; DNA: TGCGCCAGCAGTGAAAACAGCTACAATGAGCAGTTCTTC
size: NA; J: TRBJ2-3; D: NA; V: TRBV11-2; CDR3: CASSLERTLTQYF; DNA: TGTGCCAGCAGCTTAGAACGGACTTTAACGCAGTATTTT
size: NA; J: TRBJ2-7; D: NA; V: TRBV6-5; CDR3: CASVGLSYEQYF; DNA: TGTGCCAGCGTGGGCCTTTCCTACGAGCAGTACTTC
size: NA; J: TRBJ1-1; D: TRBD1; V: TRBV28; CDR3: CASKKGAYTEAFF; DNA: TGTGCCAGCAAGAAGGGGGCCTACACTGAAGCTTTCTTT
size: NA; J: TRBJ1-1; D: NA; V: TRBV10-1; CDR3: CASSEWRLGVTEAFF; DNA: TGCGCCAGCAGCGAGTGGCGCCTCGGGGTCACTGAAGCTTTCTTT
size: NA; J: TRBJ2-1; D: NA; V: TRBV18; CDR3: CASSPPIGGYNEQFF; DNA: TGTGCCAGCTCACCACCGATTGGGGGGTATAATGAGCAGTTCTTC
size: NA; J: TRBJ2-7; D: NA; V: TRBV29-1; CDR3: CSVVTDEQYF; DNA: TGCAGCGTTGTCACGGACGAGCAGTACTTC
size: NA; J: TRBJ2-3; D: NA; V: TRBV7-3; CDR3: CASSLLPGPTDTQYF; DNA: TGTGCCAGCAGCTTATTACCTGGACCCACAGATACGCAGTATTTT
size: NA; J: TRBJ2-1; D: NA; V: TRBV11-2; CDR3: CASSQSSYNEQFF; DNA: TGTGCCAGCAGCCAGAGCTCCTACAATGAGCAGTTCTTC
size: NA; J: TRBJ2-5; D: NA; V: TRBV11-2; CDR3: CASSLVVETQYF; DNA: TGTGCCAGCAGCTTAGTGGTAGAGACCCAGTACTTC
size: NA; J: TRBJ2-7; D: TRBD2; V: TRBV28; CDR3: CASSSWREEKYEQYF; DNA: TGTGCCAGCAGTTCGTGGCGGGAGGAAAAGTACGAGCAGTACTTC
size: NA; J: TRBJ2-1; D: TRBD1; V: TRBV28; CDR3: CASSPPDRDNEQFF; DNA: TGTGCCAGCAGTCCCCCTGACAGGGACAATGAGCAGTTCTTC